This T cell receptor beta chain was recovered during a study of blood T cells in healthy people across ages. Study summary: Roughly one uniquely barcoded beta molecule per two T cells was captured.

The sample holds a few counts of this clonotype. Its matching antigen is unknown. Notes on the study in general: Unsorted PBMCs prevented conclusive naive versus antigen-experienced comparison.

There were at least 5 micrograms of total RNA extracted from every sample. PCR was performed a second time for 7 to 11 cycles using a sample-barcoded 5' primer and a J-beta primer mix. In TCRdb, the 5' RACE reads were re-called with MiXCR into one record per CDR3 protein. The sample includes about 1.5 million distinct CDR3 sequences, around 40% of them seen just once. This TCR derives from a young woman in good health. Sequencing was done on a sample of blood.

CDR3 DNA: TGTGCCAGCAGCCAAGGTTGGACAGGGAACACTGAAGCTTTCTTT. Translation: CASSQGWTGNTEAFF. The chain combines TRBV3-1 with TRBJ1-1; TRBD1 matches 7 bases. With V trimmed by 1 base and J by 1 base, 3 bases remained unmatched. Germline CDR1 reads LGHDT; CDR2 reads YNNKEL (reference sequence). This CDR3 has 15 amino acids.